The next 17 T cell receptor beta chains were all read from a single sample in a study of cytomegalovirus exposure and HLA in healthy donors. The primer mix had 60 Vbeta and 13 Jbeta primers. TCRdb's copy holds only in-frame clones and misses some; the assay was immunoSEQ multiplex PCR. The repertoire holds over 200,000 clones, with 85% as singletons. The material sequenced was PBMCs. Receptors originate from a human donor in good health.

The rearrangement links TRBV6-4 to TRBJ2-3; 16 nucleotides align to TRBD2. The CDR3 spans 16 residues. The J segment lost 6 bases and the V segment lost 7 bases, leaving 7 bases of the junction unmatched. CDR1 MRHNA and CDR2 SNTAGT come from the germline V gene. CDR3 amino acids: CASTPGTSGRADTQYF. The CDR3 bases are TGTGCCAGCACTCCAGGGACTAGCGGGAGGGCCGATACGCAGTATTTT.

The gene calls are TRBV11-2 and TRBJ2-2, with a possible D match to TRBD2 (5 bases). The CDR3 has 15 residues. Trimming took off 6 bases at V and 1 base at J, with 12 bases between the two ends. Germline-derived CDR1 and CDR2 are SGHAT and FQNNGV. In nucleotides, the CDR3 is TGTGCCAGCAGTCCCCGGAGGTTGAACACCGGGGAGCTGTTTTTT. Translating gives CASSPRRLNTGELFF.

The chain links TRBV7-9 to TRBJ2-7; perhaps TRBD2 as D (5 bases). Looked up from germline, CDR1 is SEHNR and CDR2 is FQNEAQ (reference sequence). The CDR3 covers 16 residues. Trimming left V 2 bases short and J 3 bases short, with 17 bases between. The chain's CDR3 is CASSLFRGRTHYEQYF. CDR3 sequence (DNA): TGTGCCAGCAGCTTATTTCGGGGTAGGACCCACTACGAGCAGTACTTC.

V usage is TRBV5-1 and J usage is TRBJ2-1; TRBD2 is a possible D gene (5 bases). Germline V CDR1 and CDR2: SGHRS, YFSETQ. The V end lost 9 bases, the J end lost 2 bases, and 9 bases lay between the germline ends. The CDR3 is 12 amino acids. CDR3 loop: CATREAYNEQFF. CDR3 DNA: TGCGCCACCCGGGAAGCCTACAATGAGCAGTTCTTC.

The chain couples TRBV25-1 to TRBJ1-3; the match to TRBD1 covers 8 bases. V was pared by 1 base and J by 1 base, with 9 bases of the junction left unmatched. Germline V CDR1 and CDR2: MGHDK, SYGVNS. The CDR3 extends over 18 amino acids. CDR3 sequence: CASSEWLRDRRSGNTIYF. The DNA for the CDR3 is TGTGCCAGCAGTGAATGGCTACGGGACAGGAGGTCTGGAAACACCATATATTTT.

This rearrangement joins TRBV9 to TRBJ2-5; D unresolved. The J call may be faulty, since TRBJ2-7 better matches the DNA end. CDR1 SGDLS and CDR2 YYNGEE come from the germline V gene. The CDR3 totals 11 residues. The CDR3 loop reads CASSVGGEQYF. In nucleotides, the CDR3 is TGTGCCAGCAGCGTAGGGGGCGAGCAGTACTTC.

This clone was seen more than once but under ten times. The chain combines TRBV6-7 with TRBJ2-7; 7 positions match TRBD1. TRBV6-7 is identified as an open reading frame with a role that is uncertain. The CDR3 runs to 14 residues. Losses at the gene ends were 2 bases for V and 3 bases for J; bases not matched to a gene: 4. CDR3 residues: CASSYGAGGYEQYF. Written as DNA, the CDR3 is TGTGCCAGCAGTTACGGGGCAGGGGGCTACGAGCAGTACTTC.

This clone has a handful of counts. This chain links TRBV30 with TRBJ1-1; a possible D gene is TRBD1 (5 bases). The CDR3 is made up of 13 amino acids. The V gene lost 3 bases and the J gene lost 0 bases, with 8 bases spanning the gap. From germline, CDR1 is GTSNPN and CDR2 SVGIG (reference sequence). CDR3 protein: CAWSQGLNTEAFF. The CDR3 bases are TGTGCCTGGAGCCAGGGCCTGAACACTGAAGCTTTCTTT.

V usage is TRBV6-1 and J usage is TRBJ2-3; perhaps TRBD2 as D (5 bases). Trimming pared 6 bases from V and 11 bases from J, leaving 21 bases between. Looked up from germline, CDR1 is MNHNS and CDR2 is SASEGT. This CDR3 has 14 amino acids. CDR3 protein: CASSTSTTRGLQYF. The DNA of the CDR3 is TGTGCCAGCAGCACTTCAACCACTAGAGGTCTGCAGTATTTT.

This rearrangement joins TRBV7-9 to TRBJ2-7, with 7 bases that match TRBD2. The CDR3 runs 15 residues. Germline CDR1 is SEHNR and CDR2 is FQNEAQ (reference sequence). Germline trimming cut 1 base from V and 2 bases from J; bases unmatched to any gene: 5. The CDR3 region has the DNA TGTGCCAGCAGCTTAGGGCCTAGCGGAACCTACGAGCAGTACTTC. It is translated as CASSLGPSGTYEQYF.

V and J are TRBV5-1 and TRBJ2-3, with D unresolved. Germline loops: CDR1 SGHRS, CDR2 YFSETQ. This CDR3 has 14 residues. Trimming pared 0 bases from V and 2 bases from J, leaving 7 bases between. CDR3 sequence (DNA): TGCGCCAGCAGCTTGGGCGGAGTCACAGATACGCAGTATTTT. It codes for CASSLGGVTDTQYF.

V usage is TRBV5-1 and J usage is TRBJ2-7; 12 positions match TRBD2. The CDR3 is made up of 15 amino acids. Germline CDR1 reads SGHRS; CDR2 reads YFSETQ. The ends lost 7 bases at V and 4 bases at J; junction bases unmatched: 9. The CDR3 DNA reads as TGCGCCAGCCAAACCCTAGCGGGAGGGCCTTACGAGCAGTACTTC. Protein: CASQTLAGGPYEQYF.

The chain has TRBV27 and TRBJ1-2; possibly TRBD1 for D (5 bases). CDR1 MNHEY and CDR2 SMNVEV come from the germline V gene (reference sequence). This CDR3 region has 17 residues. Trimming stripped 0 bases from V and 2 bases from J, with 16 bases between. This CDR3 is CASSLSPLGGLNYGYTF. In DNA form, the CDR3 reads TGTGCCAGCAGTTTATCTCCTCTTGGGGGACTAAACTATGGCTACACCTTC.

The V call is TRBV18, the J call TRBJ2-7; 9 nucleotides line up with TRBD1. The J segment lost 4 bases and the V segment lost 4 bases, leaving 8 bases of the junction unmatched. CDR3 size: 15 residues. In germline, CDR1 is KGHSH, CDR2 LQKENI. CDR3 sequence (DNA): TGTGCCAGCTCACGGGAACAGGGGGCGCGTTACGAGCAGTACTTC. Encoded protein: CASSREQGARYEQYF.

This clone was seen more than once but under ten times. The chain has TRBV5-4 and TRBJ2-3; possible D gene TRBD2, 6 bases. Trimming pared 4 bases from V and 0 bases from J, leaving 12 bases between. This CDR3 comprises 15 residues. The germline gives CDR1 SGHNT, CDR2 YYREEE (reference sequence). The chain's CDR3 is CASSGDWSSTDTQYF. In nucleotides, the CDR3 is TGTGCCAGCAGCGGGGACTGGTCTAGCACAGATACGCAGTATTTT.

This sequence joins TRBV29-1 and TRBJ2-2; 9 bases agree with TRBD2. Germline values: CDR1 SQVTM, CDR2 ANQGSEA. V was pared by 6 bases and J by 1 base, with 6 bases of the junction left unmatched. CDR3 size: 15 residues. The CDR3 DNA reads as TGCAGCGTCCGAGGACTAGCGCTGAACACCGGGGAGCTGTTTTTT. Its translation: CSVRGLALNTGELFF.

The chain joins TRBV7-9 to TRBJ1-2; D gene uncertain. Germline CDR1 is SEHNR and CDR2 is FQNEAQ (reference sequence). Trimming cost V 0 bases and J 2 bases, with 10 bases left between them. The CDR3 sequence is 15 residues long. CDR3 nucleotides: TGTGCCAGCAGCTTAGCGTCCGGGAAAAACTATGGCTACACCTTC. Its protein product is CASSLASGKNYGYTF.